This T cell receptor (beta chain) was retrieved from a study of T cells in Graves' hyperthyroidism and ophthalmopathy. Regarding this clonotype: Being one base from a much bigger clone, this may be a read error.

TCR beta CDR3 sequences were amplified from RNA transcripts. First-round RT-PCR of the TCR CDR3 relied on the HTBI primer set. TCRdb reprocessed the multiplex PCR reads via MiXCR and lists one record per CDR3 protein. The sample carries more than 350,000 distinct CDR3 sequences, roughly 15% recorded once. Orbital computed tomography and thyroid ultrasound, together with serum TRAb and thyroxine and clinical symptoms, were used for diagnoses. This receptor was identified in a woman in her twenties or thirties with Graves' ophthalmopathy. Sequenced sample: blood.

The CDR3 here is CATSDEQCEQYF. The CDR3 DNA reads as TGTGCCACCAGTGACGAGCAGTGCGAGCAGTACTTC. The chain uses TRBV24-1 and TRBJ2-7, with D uncertain. This CDR3 is built from 12 residues. CDR1 and CDR2 from the germline V gene are KGHDR and SFDVKD. Trimming removed 4 bases at V and 6 bases at J, with 9 bases between.